This TCR beta chain was found in a study of cytomegalovirus exposure and HLA in healthy donors. Study findings and constraints: In a later analysis, at a false discovery rate of 0.05, roughly 16,000 TCR beta sequences matched HLA alleles. The study recorded 150 to 200 TCR beta chains that were cytomegalovirus-associated. Researchers reported from a later analysis that most CMV-associated TCR beta chains appeared HLA-restricted. It was only CMV serostatus that was available as immune exposure information.

Amplification used 60 Vbeta primers and 13 Jbeta primers. The method was immunoSEQ multiplex PCR; TCRdb's version includes in-frame clones alone and lacks a portion of them. In the table there are more than 85,000 clones, approximately 83% of which are singletons. Concerning this clone: Its cognate antigen is unknown.

The V end was cut by 3 bases, the J end by 3 bases, with 12 bases between. Germline values: CDR1 KGHSH, CDR2 LQKENI. The length of the CDR3 is 15 residues. The specimen was PBMCs. The J gene is TRBJ1-3, the V gene TRBV18; D is unresolved. The sequence came from a man in his forties in good health and CMV-seronegative. This CDR3 reads CASSPRDSNGNTIYF. DNA for the CDR3: TGTGCCAGCTCACCGAGGGATTCCAATGGAAACACCATATATTTT.